This T cell receptor beta chain was obtained from a study of control samples from healthy donors and cancer patients. Data came from immunoSEQ multiplex PCR; TCRdb stores just in-frame clones and leaves some out. Among about 150,000 clones listed, more than 90% were seen once. Germline V lookup: CDR1 KGHDR, CDR2 SFDVKD. The ends were cut back, 2 bases at V and 3 bases at J, with 17 bases in the middle. This CDR3 is built from 17 residues. This clonotype was obtained from a woman in her thirties or forties in good health. The V call is TRBV24-1, the J call TRBJ2-3; TRBD2 might be the D (5 bases). Sequenced material: blood. The DNA for the CDR3 is TGTGCCACCAGTGATTCACGGCCTTCACGGGGTACAGATACGCAGTATTTT. Translation gives CATSDSRPSRGTDTQYF.